This T cell receptor (beta chain) was identified in a study of cytomegalovirus exposure and HLA in healthy donors. The wider study: Samples from HLA-typed donors yielded about 86 million unique TCRs in an early data release.

Study results and limitations: The classifier reportedly diagnosed cytomegalovirus status with high specificity and sensitivity. CMV serostatus was the only recorded immune exposure for donors. It has been reported that TCR beta sequences accurately predicted the HLA-A and HLA-B alleles of most subjects.

The CDR3 is 13 amino acids. Germline V CDR1 and CDR2: MNHNY, SVGAGI (reference sequence). Trimming shortened V by 5 bases and J by 3 bases, and 10 bases separated the two germline ends. Primers included in the PCR were 60 Vbeta and 13 Jbeta primers. Method: immunoSEQ multiplex PCR; TCRdb's copy keeps in-frame clones and lacks some. The sample holds some 200,000 clones, roughly 80% seen once. Turning to this clone: Its antigen is unidentified.

The chain recombines TRBV6-6 with TRBJ1-1; D may be TRBD1 (5 bases). The sequenced sample was PBMCs. The TCR sequence derives from a woman in her forties or fifties in good health and CMV-seropositive. CDR3 region: CASSGGWDTEAFF. The DNA for the CDR3 is TGTGCCAGCAGTGGGGGGTGGGACACTGAAGCTTTCTTT.